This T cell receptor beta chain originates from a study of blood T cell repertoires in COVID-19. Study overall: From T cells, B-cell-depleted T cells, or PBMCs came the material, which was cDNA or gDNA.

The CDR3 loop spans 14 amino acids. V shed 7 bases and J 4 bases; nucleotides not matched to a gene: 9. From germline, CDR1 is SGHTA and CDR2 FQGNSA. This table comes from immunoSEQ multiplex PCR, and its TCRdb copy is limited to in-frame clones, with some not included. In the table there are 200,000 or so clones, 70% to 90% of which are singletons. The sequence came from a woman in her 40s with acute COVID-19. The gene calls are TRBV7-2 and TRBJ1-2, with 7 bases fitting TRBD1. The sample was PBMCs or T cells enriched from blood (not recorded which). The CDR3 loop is CASTADRRSYGYTF. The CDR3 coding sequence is TGTGCCAGCACCGCGGACAGGAGGTCCTATGGCTACACCTTC.